This paragraph covers one T cell receptor beta chain sequence. Its antigen is not known. These data belong to a study of OX40 agonist ivuxolimab in advanced cancers. Study information: Prior therapy, whether anti-PD-1, anti-PD-L1 or anti-CTLA-4, was allowed, and 30% to 40% had some.

The data were produced by immunoSEQ multiplex PCR, yet TCRdb's version contains in-frame clones alone and is incomplete. This table has 74,000 or so clones, around 91% appearing once. CDR1 is KGHSH and CDR2 is LQKENI in the germline V gene. V lost 3 bases and J lost 6, with 15 bases in between. The CDR3 has 15 amino acids. Findings and caveats of the study: CD8+ T cells (on average) carried more expanded clones than CD4+ T cells.

The V and J genes are TRBV18 and TRBJ1-5, with D perhaps matching TRBD1 (5 bases). The source is an adult with an advanced solid tumor such as melanoma, head and neck, liver or kidney cancer. The sequenced sample was CD4+ or CD8+ T cells sorted from blood, obtained in a trial of the OX40 agonist ivuxolimab. The CDR3 sequence: CASSPTAGNGQPQHF. Written as DNA, the CDR3 is TGTGCCAGCTCACCCACGGCAGGGAATGGTCAGCCCCAGCATTTT. Drawing the rest from reference TRBV18 and TRBJ1-5, the complete variable domain is NAGVMQNPRHLVRRRGQEARLRCSPMKGHSHVYWYRQLPEEGLKFMVYLQKENIIDESGMPKERFSAEFPKEGPSILRIQQVVRGDSAAYFCASSPTAGNGQPQHFGDGTRLSIL.